This T cell receptor beta chain originates from a study of HIV-infected patients and healthy controls. Study information: After three months of therapy, CD4 counts rose modestly but significantly in 14 of 16 patients. The study, taken as a whole, reports: When repertoires were size-matched, rare events in HIV-infected data became overweighted. During therapy, HIV-associated CDR3s fell significantly in frequency, while CMV-associated CDR3s did not change significantly.

Alpha and beta constant-region primers primed reverse transcription of about 500 ng RNA. Each of the alpha and beta chains got its own library through chain-specific third strand synthesis with indices. Second strand synthesis was primed from the SP2 site. TCRdb ran MiXCR on the 5' RACE reads and lists one entry per CDR3 protein. The sample holds some 9,600 distinct CDR3 sequences; roughly a tenth are singletons and the top ten take approximately 15%. CDR3 size: 22 residues. Germline V gene lookup returns CDR1 SGDLS and CDR2 YYNGEE. With 0 bases clipped from V and 0 bases from J, the junction kept 18 bases outside the gene matches. Whole blood was used without fractionation, so all unsorted peripheral T cells were included. Remarks on this clonotype: The target antigen is unknown.

The V call is TRBV9, the J call TRBJ2-2, with 9 bases matching TRBD2. The sequenced sample was blood, obtained before antiretroviral therapy. The TCR was taken from an adult with HIV infection. CDR3 sequence: CASSVATSYISRTSANTGELFF. CDR3 bases: TGTGCCAGCAGCGTAGCTACTTCCTACATTTCCCGGACTAGCGCGAACACCGGGGAGCTGTTTTTT.